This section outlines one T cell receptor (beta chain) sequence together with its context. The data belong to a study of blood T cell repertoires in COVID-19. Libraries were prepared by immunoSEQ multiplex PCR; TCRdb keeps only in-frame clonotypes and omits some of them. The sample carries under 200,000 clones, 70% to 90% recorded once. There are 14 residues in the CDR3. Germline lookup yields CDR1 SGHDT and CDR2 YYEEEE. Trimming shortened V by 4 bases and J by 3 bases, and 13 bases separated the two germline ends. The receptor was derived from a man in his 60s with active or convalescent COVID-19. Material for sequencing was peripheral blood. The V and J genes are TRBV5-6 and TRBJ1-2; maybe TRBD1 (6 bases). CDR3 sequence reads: CASSTRDTYYGYTF. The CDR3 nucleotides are TGTGCCAGCAGCACCCGGGACACTTACTATGGCTACACCTTC.